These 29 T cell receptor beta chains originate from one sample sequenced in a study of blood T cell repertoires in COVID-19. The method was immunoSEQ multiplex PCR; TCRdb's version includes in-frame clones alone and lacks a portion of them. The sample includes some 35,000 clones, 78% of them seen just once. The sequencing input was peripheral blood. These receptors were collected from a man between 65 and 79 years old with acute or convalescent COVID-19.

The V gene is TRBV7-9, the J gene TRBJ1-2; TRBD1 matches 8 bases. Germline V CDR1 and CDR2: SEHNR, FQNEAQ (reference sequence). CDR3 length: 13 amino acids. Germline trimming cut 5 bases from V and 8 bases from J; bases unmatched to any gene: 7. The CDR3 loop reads CASSQGQVEGYTF. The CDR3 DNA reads TGTGCCAGCAGCCAGGGACAGGTTGAGGGCTACACCTTC. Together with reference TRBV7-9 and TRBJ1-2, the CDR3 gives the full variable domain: DTGVSQNPRHKITKRGQNVTFRCDPISEHNRLYWYRQTLGQGPEFLTYFQNEAQLEKSRLLSDRFSAERPKGSFSTLEIQRTEQGDSAMYLCASSQGQVEGYTFGSGTRLTVV.

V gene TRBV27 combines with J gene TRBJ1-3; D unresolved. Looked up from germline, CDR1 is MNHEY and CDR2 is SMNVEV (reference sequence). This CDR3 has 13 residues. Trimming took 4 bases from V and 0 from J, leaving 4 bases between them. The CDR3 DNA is TGTGCCAGCAGTTCTACCTCTGGAAACACCATATATTTT. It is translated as CASSSTSGNTIYF.

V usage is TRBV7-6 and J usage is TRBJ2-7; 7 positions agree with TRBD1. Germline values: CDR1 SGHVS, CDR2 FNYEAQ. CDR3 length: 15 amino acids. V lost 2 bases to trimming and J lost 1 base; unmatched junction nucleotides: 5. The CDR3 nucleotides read TGTGCCAGCAGCTTAAGGGGGACAGTGTCCTACGAGCAGTACTTC. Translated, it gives CASSLRGTVSYEQYF.

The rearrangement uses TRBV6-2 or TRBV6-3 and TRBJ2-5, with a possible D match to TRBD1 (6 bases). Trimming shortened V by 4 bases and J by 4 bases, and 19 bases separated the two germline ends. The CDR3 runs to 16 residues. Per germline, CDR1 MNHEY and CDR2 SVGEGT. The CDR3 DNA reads TGTGCCAGCAGTTTAGGGCGGAGAATGGGGGCAGAGACCCAGTACTTC. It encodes CASSLGRRMGAETQYF.

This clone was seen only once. The CDR3 sequence: CASSFSGTANMNTEAFF. The CDR3 DNA sequence: TGTGCCAGCAGCTTCTCCGGGACAGCCAATATGAACACTGAAGCTTTCTTT. This chain links TRBV7-9 with TRBJ1-1, with 7 bases identical to TRBD1. J gave up 0 bases and V 3 bases, and 10 bases lay outside the gene matches. CDR1 and CDR2 from the germline V gene are SEHNR and FQNEAQ (reference sequence). The CDR3 runs to 17 residues.

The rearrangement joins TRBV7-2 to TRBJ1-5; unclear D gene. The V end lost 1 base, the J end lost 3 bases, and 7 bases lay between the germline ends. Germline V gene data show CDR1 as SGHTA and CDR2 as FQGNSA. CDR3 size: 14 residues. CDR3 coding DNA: TGTGCCAGCAGCTTAGGGCAGTACAATCAGCCCCAGCATTTT. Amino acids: CASSLGQYNQPQHF.

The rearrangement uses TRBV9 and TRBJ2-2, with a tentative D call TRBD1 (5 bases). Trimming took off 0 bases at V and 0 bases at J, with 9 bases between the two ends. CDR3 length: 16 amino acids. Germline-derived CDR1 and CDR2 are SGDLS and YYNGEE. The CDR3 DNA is TGTGCCAGCAGCGTAGCTGCCAGGGCGAACACCGGGGAGCTGTTTTTT. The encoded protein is CASSVAARANTGELFF.

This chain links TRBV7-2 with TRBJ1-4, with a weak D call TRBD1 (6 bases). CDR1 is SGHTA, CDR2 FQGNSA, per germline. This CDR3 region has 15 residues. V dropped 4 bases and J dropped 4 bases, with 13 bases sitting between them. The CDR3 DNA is TGTGCCAGCAGCTCCGGGGGGGCCCTTAATGAAAAACTGTTTTTT. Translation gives CASSSGGALNEKLFF.

CDR3 in amino acids: CASSSADRAGETQYF. The CDR3 DNA is TGTGCCAGTAGTTCGGCGGACAGGGCTGGAGAGACCCAGTACTTC. The chain combines TRBV19 with TRBJ2-5; TRBD1 matches at 8 bases. The CDR3 runs 15 residues. Looked up from germline, CDR1 is LNHDA and CDR2 is SQIVND (reference sequence). V was pared by 5 bases and J by 4 bases, with 9 bases of the junction left unmatched.

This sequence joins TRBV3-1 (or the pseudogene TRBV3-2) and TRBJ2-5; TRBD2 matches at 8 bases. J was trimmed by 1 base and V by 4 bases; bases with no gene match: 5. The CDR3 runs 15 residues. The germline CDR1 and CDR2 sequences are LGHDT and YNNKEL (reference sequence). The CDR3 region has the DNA TGTGCCAGCAGCCCAATAGGACTAGCCCAAGAGACCCAGTACTTC. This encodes CASSPIGLAQETQYF.

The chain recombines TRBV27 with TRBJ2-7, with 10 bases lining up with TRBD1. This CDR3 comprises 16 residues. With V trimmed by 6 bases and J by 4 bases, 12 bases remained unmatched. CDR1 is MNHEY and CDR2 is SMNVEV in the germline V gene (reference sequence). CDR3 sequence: CASSLLGGTGVYEQYF. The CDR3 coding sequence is TGTGCCAGCAGCCTTTTAGGAGGGACAGGGGTTTACGAGCAGTACTTC.

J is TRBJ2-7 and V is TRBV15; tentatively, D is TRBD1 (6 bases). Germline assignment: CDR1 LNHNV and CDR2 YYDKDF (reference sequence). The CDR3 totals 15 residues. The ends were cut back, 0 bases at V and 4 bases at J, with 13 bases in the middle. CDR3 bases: TGTGCCACCAGCAGAGATTGGAGAGGACAGTACGAGCAGTACTTC. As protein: CATSRDWRGQYEQYF.

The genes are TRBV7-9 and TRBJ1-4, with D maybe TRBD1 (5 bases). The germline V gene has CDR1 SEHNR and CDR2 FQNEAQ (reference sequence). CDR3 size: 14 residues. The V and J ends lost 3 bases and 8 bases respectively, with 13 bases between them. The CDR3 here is CASSFITSGEKLFF. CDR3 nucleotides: TGTGCCAGCAGCTTTATTACCTCAGGGGAAAAACTGTTTTTT.

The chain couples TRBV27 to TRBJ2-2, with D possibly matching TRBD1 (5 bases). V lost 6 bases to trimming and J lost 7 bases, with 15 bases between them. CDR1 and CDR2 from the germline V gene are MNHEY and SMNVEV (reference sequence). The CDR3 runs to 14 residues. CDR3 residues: CASRGRQHNGELFF. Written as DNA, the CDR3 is TGTGCCAGCAGGGGGCGGCAGCACAACGGGGAGCTGTTTTTT.

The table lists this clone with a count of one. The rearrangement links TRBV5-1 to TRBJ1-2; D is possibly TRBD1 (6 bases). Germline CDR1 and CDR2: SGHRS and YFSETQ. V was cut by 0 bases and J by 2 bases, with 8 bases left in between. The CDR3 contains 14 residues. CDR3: CASSLDTGNYGYTF. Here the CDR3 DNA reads TGCGCCAGCAGCTTGGATACAGGGAACTATGGCTACACCTTC.

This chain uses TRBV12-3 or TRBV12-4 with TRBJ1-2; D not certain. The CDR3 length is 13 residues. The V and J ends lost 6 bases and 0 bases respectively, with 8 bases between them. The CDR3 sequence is CASRVAANYGYTF. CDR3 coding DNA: TGTGCCAGCAGGGTGGCGGCTAACTATGGCTACACCTTC.

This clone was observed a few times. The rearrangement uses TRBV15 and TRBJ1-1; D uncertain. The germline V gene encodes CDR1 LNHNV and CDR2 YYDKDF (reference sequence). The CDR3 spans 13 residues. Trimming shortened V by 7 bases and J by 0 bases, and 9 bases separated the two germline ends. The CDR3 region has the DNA TGTGCCACCACTCGGGATTTGAACACTGAAGCTTTCTTT. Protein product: CATTRDLNTEAFF. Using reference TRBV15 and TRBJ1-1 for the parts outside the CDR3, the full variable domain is DAMVIQNPRYQVTQFGKPVTLSCSQTLNHNVMYWYQQKSSQAPKLLFHYYDKDFNNEADTPDNFQSRRPNTSFCFLDIRSPGLGDTAMYLCATTRDLNTEAFFGQGTRLTVV.

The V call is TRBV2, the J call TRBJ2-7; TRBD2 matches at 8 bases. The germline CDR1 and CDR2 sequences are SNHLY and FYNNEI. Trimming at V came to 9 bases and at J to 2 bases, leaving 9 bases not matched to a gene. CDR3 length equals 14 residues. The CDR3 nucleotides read TGTGCCAGTACTACTAGCGGAGAGGCCTACGAGCAGTACTTC. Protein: CASTTSGEAYEQYF. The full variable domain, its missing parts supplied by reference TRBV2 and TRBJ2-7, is EPEVTQTPSHQVTQMGQEVILRCVPISNHLYFYWYRQILGQKVEFLVSFYNNEISEKSEIFDDQFSVERPDGSNFTLKIRSTKLEDSAMYFCASTTSGEAYEQYFGPGTRLTVT.

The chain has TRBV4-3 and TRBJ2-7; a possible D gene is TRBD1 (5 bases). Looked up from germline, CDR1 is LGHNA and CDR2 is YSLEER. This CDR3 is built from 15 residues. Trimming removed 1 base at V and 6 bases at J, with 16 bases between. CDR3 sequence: CASSQGRAGRGEQYF. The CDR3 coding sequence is TGCGCCAGCAGCCAAGGCAGGGCAGGGCGAGGCGAGCAGTACTTC.

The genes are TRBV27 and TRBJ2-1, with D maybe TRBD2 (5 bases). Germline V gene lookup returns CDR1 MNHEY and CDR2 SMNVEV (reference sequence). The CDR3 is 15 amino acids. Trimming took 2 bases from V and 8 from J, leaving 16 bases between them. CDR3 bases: TGTGCCAGCAGTTTAACGGGAAACTTCGGGGATGAGCAGTTCTTC. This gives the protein CASSLTGNFGDEQFF.

The CDR3 sequence is CASSVGAGAQGNEQYF. The CDR3 DNA sequence: TGTGCCAGCAGCGTAGGCGCAGGGGCTCAGGGGAACGAGCAGTACTTC. This sequence joins TRBV9 and TRBJ2-7; tentative D call: TRBD1 (6 bases). This CDR3 contains 16 residues. The ends were cut back, 0 bases at V and 5 bases at J, with 18 bases in the middle. CDR1 and CDR2 (germline): SGDLS, YYNGEE.

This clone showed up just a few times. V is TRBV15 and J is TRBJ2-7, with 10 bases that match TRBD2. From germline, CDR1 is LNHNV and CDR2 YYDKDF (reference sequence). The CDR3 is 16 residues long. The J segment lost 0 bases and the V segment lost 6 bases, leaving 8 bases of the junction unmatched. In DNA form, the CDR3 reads TGTGCCACCAGTCCCTATAGCGGGAGGAGCTCCTACGAGCAGTACTTC. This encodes CATSPYSGRSSYEQYF. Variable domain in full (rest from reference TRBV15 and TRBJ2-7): DAMVIQNPRYQVTQFGKPVTLSCSQTLNHNVMYWYQQKSSQAPKLLFHYYDKDFNNEADTPDNFQSRRPNTSFCFLDIRSPGLGDTAMYLCATSPYSGRSSYEQYFGPGTRLTVT.

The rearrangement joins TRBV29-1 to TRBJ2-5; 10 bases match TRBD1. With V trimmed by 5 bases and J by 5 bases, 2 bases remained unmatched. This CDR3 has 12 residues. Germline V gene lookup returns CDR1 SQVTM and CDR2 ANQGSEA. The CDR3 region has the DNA TGCAGCGTTCGGACAGGGGGGGAGACCCAGTACTTC. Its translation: CSVRTGGETQYF.

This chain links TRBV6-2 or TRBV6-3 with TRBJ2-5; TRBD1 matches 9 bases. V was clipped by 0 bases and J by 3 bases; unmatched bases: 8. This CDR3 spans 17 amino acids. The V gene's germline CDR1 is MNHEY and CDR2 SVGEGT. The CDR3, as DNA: TGTGCCAGCAGTTACTCGAGAACCGGGACAGGGAAAGAGACCCAGTACTTC. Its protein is CASSYSRTGTGKETQYF.

DNA of the CDR3: TGTGCCACCACACTTGGGGCGGGAGACTACACTGAAGCTTTCTTT. It yields the protein CATTLGAGDYTEAFF. The chain has TRBV6-6 and TRBJ1-1, with D perhaps TRBD1 (5 bases). Trimming removed 10 bases from V and 3 bases from J, with 21 bases in between. The CDR3 is 15 residues long. Germline loops: CDR1 MNHNY, CDR2 SVGAGI (reference sequence).

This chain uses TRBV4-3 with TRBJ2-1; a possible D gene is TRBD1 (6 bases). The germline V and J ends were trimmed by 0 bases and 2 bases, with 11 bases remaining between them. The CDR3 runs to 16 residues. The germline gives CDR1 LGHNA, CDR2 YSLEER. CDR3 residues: CASSQDSQGTYNEQFF. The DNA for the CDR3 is TGCGCCAGCAGCCAAGATTCGCAGGGGACCTACAATGAGCAGTTCTTC.

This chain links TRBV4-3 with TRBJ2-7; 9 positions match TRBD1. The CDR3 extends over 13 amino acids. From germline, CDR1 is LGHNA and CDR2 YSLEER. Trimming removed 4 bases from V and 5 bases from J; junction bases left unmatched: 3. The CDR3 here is CASSLDRGHEQYF. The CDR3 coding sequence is TGCGCCAGCAGCCTGGACAGGGGCCACGAGCAGTACTTC.

CDR3 amino acids: CSVRIPAGSYEQYF. The CDR3 DNA follows: TGCAGCGTTCGTATACCTGCGGGGTCCTACGAGCAGTACTTC. The chain recombines TRBV29-1 with TRBJ2-7, with a possible D match to TRBD2 (6 bases). The V gene lost 5 bases and the J gene lost 1 base, with 15 bases spanning the gap. This CDR3 contains 14 residues. Looked up from germline, CDR1 is SQVTM and CDR2 is ANQGSEA.

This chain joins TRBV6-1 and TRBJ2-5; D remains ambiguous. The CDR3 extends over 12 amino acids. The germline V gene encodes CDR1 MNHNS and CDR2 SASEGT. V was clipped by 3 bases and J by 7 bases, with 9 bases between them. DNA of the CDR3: TGTGCCAGCAGTGACCCAGTTTGGACCCAGTACTTC. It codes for CASSDPVWTQYF.